These T cell receptor beta chains were read from a single sample in a study of shared clonotypes between healthy human individuals. Some clones are missing from TCRdb's copy, which holds only in-frame ones; the method was immunoSEQ multiplex PCR. The sample lists more than 450,000 clones, 79% occurring once. Sequencing input: PBMCs. The receptors derive from a middle-aged woman in good health. Some clones in this sample may be carry-over from other donors' samples. The CDR3 runs from the conserved cysteine through the conserved F or W. A D gene is named only where the DNA matches it firmly. Expanded clones get a size class; other rows say once, few or many, or leave the size out.

- TRBJ1-5 TRBV19 - TGTGCCAGTAGTCAGTTCAATCAGCCCCAGCATTTT CASSQFNQPQHF
- TRBJ2-2 TRBV6-5 - TGTGCCAGCAGTTACTTTGGGACCGGGGAGCTGTTTTTT CASSYFGTGELFF
few TRBJ1-1 TRBV7-9 - TGTGCCAGCAGCTTAGCACAGGGAAACACTGAAGCTTTCTTT CASSLAQGNTEAFF
- TRBJ2-5 TRBV5-4 - TGTGCCAGCAGCTTGGGGCCTGGGGAGACCCAGTACTTC CASSLGPGETQYF
once TRBJ2-2 TRBV6-9 TRBD2 TGTGCCAGCAGTCCCACCGCGGGGGGGACTAGCGGGAGTTGGAGCACCGGGGAGCTGTTTTTT CASSPTAGGTSGSWSTGELFF
- TRBJ2-5 TRBV19 - TGTGCCAGTAGTAAGGGGATCCAAGAGACCCAGTACTTC CASSKGIQETQYF
- TRBJ2-4 TRBV4-3 TRBD2 TGCGCCAGCAGCCCGCGGGGGGGTTCGGCCAAAAACATTCAGTACTTC CASSPRGGSAKNIQYF
many TRBJ1-2 TRBV2 - TGTGCCAGCAGTGAAGGGGGCACCCTCTATGGCTACACCTTC CASSEGGTLYGYTF
few TRBJ2-2 TRBV5-4 - TGTGCCAGCAGCTTGATGTTTGGGGAGCTGTTTTTT CASSLMFGELFF
many TRBJ1-6 TRBV30 - TGTGCCTGGAGGGGCTCCTATAATTCACCCCTCCACTTT CAWRGSYNSPLHF
- TRBJ1-3 TRBV28 - TGTGCCAGCAGTTTAGGCTATCTCTCTGGAAACACCATATATTTT CASSLGYLSGNTIYF
few TRBJ1-1 TRBV6-1 TRBD1 TGTGCCAGCAGTGCAGGACAGGGGTGGAACACTGAAGCTTTCTTT CASSAGQGWNTEAFF
once TRBJ1-2 TRBV27 - TGTGCCAGCTCTTTGGGTGTCGACTATGGCTACACCTTC CASSLGVDYGYTF
- TRBJ1-3 TRBV6-5 - TGTGCCACCACGTTCGGCTCTGGAAACACCATATATTTT CATTFGSGNTIYF
- TRBJ2-7 TRBV25-1 - TGTGCCAGCAGTGAGGTAGGGGGAGGCTACGAGCAGTACTTC CASSEVGGGYEQYF
- TRBJ1-5 TRBV19 - TGTGCCAGTAGCTGGCTCCCGGGAGGTGGAAATCAGCCCCAGCATTTT CASSWLPGGGNQPQHF
- TRBJ2-7 TRBV15 - TGTGCCACCAGCAGAGCCCCCGGGAGATCCTACGAGCAGTACTTC CATSRAPGRSYEQYF
many TRBJ1-2 TRBV29-1 - TGCAGCGTTGAAGACCGGAGGGTAGGTGGCTACACCTTC CSVEDRRVGGYTF
- TRBJ1-5 TRBV5-8 - TGTGCCAGCAGCACGCGTCGGGACACATATAGCAATCAGCCCCAGCATTTT CASSTRRDTYSNQPQHF
- TRBJ2-6 TRBV29-1 - TGCAGCGTTGAAGATAGGGGGGGCAATGGGGCCAACGTCCTGACTTTC CSVEDRGGNGANVLTF
- TRBJ1-5 TRBV5-5 TRBD1 TGTGCCAGCAGCCCAGGACAGGTCCCTAGCAATCAGCCCCAGCATTTT CASSPGQVPSNQPQHF
- TRBJ2-7 TRBV5-1 TRBD2 TGCGCCAGCAGCCGTGGACTAGCGGGAAATTACGAGCAGTACTTC CASSRGLAGNYEQYF
- TRBJ2-1 TRBV9 TRBD2 TGTGCCAGCAGCCCCACCCTAGGGGGGCTAGCGGGATTAAAGTTCTTC CASSPTLGGLAGLKFF
- TRBJ2-5 TRBV15 - TGTGCCACCAGCAGAGATCCGTTGCGGGACAGTCCAGAGACCCAGTACTTC CATSRDPLRDSPETQYF
- TRBJ2-7 TRBV5-5 - TGTGCCAGCAGCGCGACTGGCGGTGGCTACGAGCAGTACTTC CASSATGGGYEQYF
few TRBJ1-1 TRBV18 - TGTGCCAGCTCACCGGACCGGGACTTCAAGAACACTGAAGCTTTCTTT CASSPDRDFKNTEAFF
- TRBJ2-7 TRBV28 TRBD2 TGTGCCAGCAGTGCTAGCGGAGCCCCGTACGAGCAGTACTTC CASSASGAPYEQYF
few TRBJ1-5 TRBV19 - TGTGCCAGTAGTGTATCCGGGCGTCGGAATCTTGCCCAGCATTTT CASSVSGRRNLAQHF
- TRBJ1-3 TRBV6-6 - TGTGCCAGCAGTTACCCCGGTGCCTCTGGAAACACCATATATTTT CASSYPGASGNTIYF
- TRBJ1-1 TRBV5-1 TRBD1 TGCGCCAGCAGCCTGACAGGGGCGAACACTGAAGCTTTCTTT CASSLTGANTEAFF
- TRBJ2-2 TRBV30 TRBD2 TGTGCCTGGAGTGTAGAGATGAGCGGGAGCCCCGGGGAGCTGTTTTTT CAWSVEMSGSPGELFF
- TRBJ1-5 TRBV5-1 TRBD1 TGCGCCAGCAGCTTGGGGTCAGGGGGTCAGCCCCAGCATTTT CASSLGSGGQPQHF
- TRBJ1-2 TRBV28 TRBD1 TGTGCCAGCAGTGACAGGGTTGTCTATGGCTACACCTTC CASSDRVVYGYTF
- TRBJ2-7 TRBV11-3 - TGTGCCAGCAGCAAGGGACCTGCGTCCAACGAGCAGTACTTC CASSKGPASNEQYF